This TCR beta chain emerged from a study of T cells after posttransplantation cyclophosphamide. Details on this clone: Its target is not known.

Regarding the study as a whole: Later post-transplant blood repertoires were often dominated by donor CD8+ memory clones. Tissue-infiltrating T cells from skin or gut overlapped little with blood T cells. Recipient CMV seropositivity and CMV reactivation strongly tracked TRB clonality.

Here immunoSEQ multiplex PCR was the method, and the copy in TCRdb shows in-frame clones only, minus some. This sample has some 8,000 clones, with 90% found just once. A marrow graft followed busulfan-fludarabine conditioning, with cyclophosphamide on days +3 and +4. Losses at the gene ends were 7 bases for V and 5 bases for J; bases not matched to a gene: 11. The germline V gene has CDR1 MNHNY and CDR2 SVGAGI (reference sequence). The CDR3 is 14 amino acids. This receptor was obtained from a female patient aged 50 to 60 who received an allogeneic stem cell transplant from a related donor, was CMV-positive, and had no GVHD. A subset of T cells may come from the graft donor. The sample in question was CD4+ T cells sorted from blood, obtained 1404 days after allogeneic stem cell transplant with posttransplant cyclophosphamide. The chain recombines TRBV6-6 with TRBJ2-7; 7 positions match TRBD1. The CDR3 spells CASTLPRQGHEQYF. In nucleotides, the CDR3 is TGTGCCAGCACCCTCCCGAGACAGGGCCACGAGCAGTACTTC.